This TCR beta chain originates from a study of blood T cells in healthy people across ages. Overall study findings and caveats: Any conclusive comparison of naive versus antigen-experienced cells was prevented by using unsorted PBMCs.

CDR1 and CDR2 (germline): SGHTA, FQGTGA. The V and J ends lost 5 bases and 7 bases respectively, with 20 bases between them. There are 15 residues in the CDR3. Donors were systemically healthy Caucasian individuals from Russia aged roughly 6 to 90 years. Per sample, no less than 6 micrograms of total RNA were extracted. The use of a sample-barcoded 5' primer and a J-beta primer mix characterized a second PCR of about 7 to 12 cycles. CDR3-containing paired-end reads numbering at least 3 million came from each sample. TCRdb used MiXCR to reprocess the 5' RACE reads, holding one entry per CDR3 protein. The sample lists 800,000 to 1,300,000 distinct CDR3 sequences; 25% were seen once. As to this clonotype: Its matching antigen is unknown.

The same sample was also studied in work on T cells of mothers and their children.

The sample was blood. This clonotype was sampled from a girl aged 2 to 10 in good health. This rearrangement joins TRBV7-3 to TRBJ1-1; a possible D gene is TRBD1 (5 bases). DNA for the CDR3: TGTGCCAGCAGCGGGGGAGACGGAGTGGCCAATGAAGCTTTCTTT. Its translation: CASSGGDGVANEAFF.